These T cell receptor beta chains were read from a single sample in a study of identical twins. MiXCR was run by TCRdb on the 5' RACE reads, yielding one entry per CDR3 protein. The sample includes approximately 890,000 distinct CDR3 sequences, 9% to 15% of them seen just once. These data were likewise used in another study, on yellow fever vaccine responses in identical twins.

What was sequenced was PBMCs. The receptors were sampled from a woman in her late teens or twenties in good health. The CDR3 runs from the conserved cysteine through the conserved F or W. D genes are given only for firm matches. Clone size is given for some rows only: seen once, a few or many times, or a class if the clone is expanded.

d_call,cdr3_length,v_call,j_call,clone_size,cdr3_aa,cdr3_nt
TRBD2,16,TRBV2,TRBJ2-1,few,CARMGLAGGSYNEQFF,TGTGCCAGAATGGGACTAGCGGGGGGCTCCTACAATGAGCAGTTCTTC
-,14,TRBV6-1,TRBJ2-7,-,CASSPKVILTELYF,TGTGCCAGCAGCCCAAAGGTCATATTGACAGAGCTGTACTTC
TRBD2,14,TRBV29-1,TRBJ2-3,few,CSVRGGSVADTQYF,TGCAGCGTGCGGGGAGGGTCCGTAGCTGATACGCAGTATTTT
-,15,TRBV18,TRBJ2-2,-,CASSNSGWNTGELFF,TGTGCCAGCTCAAACAGCGGGTGGAACACCGGGGAGCTGTTTTTT
-,15,TRBV20-1,TRBJ1-1,many,CSARDGRAANTEAFF,TGCAGTGCTAGAGATGGCAGGGCGGCGAACACTGAAGCTTTCTTT
-,13,TRBV7-8,TRBJ1-5,-,CASSGGLGQPQHF,TGTGCCAGCAGCGGGGGGCTGGGTCAGCCCCAGCATTTT
-,14,TRBV3-1,TRBJ1-1,-,CASSQDLEGTEAFF,TGTGCCAGCAGCCAAGATCTGGAAGGGACTGAAGCTTTCTTT
TRBD2,14,TRBV29-1,TRBJ2-1,many,CSVSSGRFYNEQFF,TGCAGCGTTAGTAGCGGGAGGTTCTACAATGAGCAGTTCTTC
-,17,TRBV7-6,TRBJ1-3,few,CASSLSPRQPAGNTIYF,TGTGCCAGCAGTCTATCCCCCAGACAGCCGGCTGGAAACACCATATATTTT
-,14,TRBV7-9,TRBJ2-3,few,CASSRGEGTDTQYF,TGTGCCAGCAGCCGAGGGGAGGGCACAGATACGCAGTATTTT
TRBD2,14,TRBV5-6,TRBJ2-1,many,CASIWREGDNEQFF,TGTGCCAGCATCTGGCGGGAGGGGGACAATGAGCAGTTCTTC
TRBD2,15,TRBV20-1,TRBJ2-7,many,CSARGLAGSSYEQYF,TGCAGTGCTAGGGGACTAGCGGGAAGCTCCTACGAGCAGTACTTC
TRBD2,15,TRBV20-1,TRBJ2-1,-,CSAPPLAGVIYEQFF,TGCAGTGCCCCGCCGCTAGCGGGGGTAATCTATGAGCAGTTCTTC
-,15,TRBV5-1,TRBJ1-1,few,CASSLAARAGVVAFF,TGCGCCAGCAGCTTGGCCGCCAGGGCGGGAGTGGTAGCTTTCTTT
TRBD1,15,TRBV5-1,TRBJ2-5,few,CASSLWTGRSETQYF,TGCGCCAGCAGCTTGTGGACAGGGAGGTCGGAGACCCAGTACTTC
TRBD2,16,TRBV5-1,TRBJ2-1,few,CASSQGLAGVRDEQFF,TGCGCCAGCAGCCAAGGACTAGCGGGAGTTAGAGATGAGCAGTTCTTC
-,16,TRBV11-2,TRBJ2-3,-,CASSRGSLFSTDTQYF,TGTGCCAGCAGCCGTGGGTCTCTTTTTAGCACAGATACGCAGTATTTT
TRBD2,15,TRBV20-1,TRBJ2-2,-,CSARELAGVTGELFF,TGCAGTGCTAGGGAACTAGCGGGAGTTACAGGGGAGCTGTTTTTT
-,12,TRBV6-1,TRBJ1-1,few,CASRAANTEAFF,TGTGCCAGCAGGGCAGCGAACACTGAAGCTTTCTTT
-,15,TRBV2,TRBJ2-5,-,CASRPEGGVLGSQYF,TGTGCCAGCAGGCCCGAGGGCGGAGTTCTAGGAAGCCAGTACTTC